A single sample gave rise to the 26 T cell receptor beta chains below, sequenced in a study of radiotherapy plus CTLA-4 blockade in lung cancer. This table comes from immunoSEQ multiplex PCR, and its TCRdb copy is limited to in-frame clones, with some not included. This sample yields approximately 40,000 clones, of which roughly three quarters are seen a single time; over 2.5% belongs to the top ten. The starting material was peripheral blood, obtained from a patient treated with radiotherapy plus ipilimumab. These receptors all stem from a human donor with non-small cell lung cancer whose response to radiotherapy plus ipilimumab could not be evaluated.

This rearrangement joins TRBV7-3 to TRBJ2-7; D is perhaps TRBD2 (5 bases). This CDR3 comprises 14 residues. Trimming pared 0 bases from V and 1 base from J, leaving 7 bases between. Germline loops: CDR1 SGHTA, CDR2 FQGTGA. The CDR3 DNA reads TGTGCCAGCAGCTTAACGGAGGTGTCCTACGAGCAGTACTTC. As protein: CASSLTEVSYEQYF.

V usage is TRBV9 and J usage is TRBJ2-5, with D perhaps matching TRBD2 (8 bases). V was pared by 0 bases and J by 0 bases, with 12 bases between. This CDR3 region has 16 residues. CDR1 SGDLS and CDR2 YYNGEE come from the germline V gene. The CDR3: CASSVVAGQYQETQYF. The CDR3 coding sequence is TGTGCCAGCAGCGTAGTAGCGGGACAGTACCAAGAGACCCAGTACTTC.

This clone was seen a few times. J is TRBJ2-5 and V is TRBV7-9, with D possibly TRBD1 on 6 matching bases. This CDR3 has 12 amino acids. Trimming cost V 8 bases and J 1 base, with 8 bases left between them. Germline lookup yields CDR1 SEHNR and CDR2 FQNEAQ (reference sequence). This chain's CDR3 is CASGQSQETQYF. CDR3 in DNA: TGTGCCAGCGGACAGAGCCAAGAGACCCAGTACTTC.

The gene calls are TRBV5-1 and TRBJ1-2; TRBD1 aligns across 8 bases. V was pared by 3 bases and J by 8 bases, with 9 bases of the junction left unmatched. Germline-derived CDR1 and CDR2 are SGHRS and YFSETQ. This CDR3 has 14 amino acids. In nucleotides, the CDR3 is TGCGCCAGCAGCTCCCTCGACAGGGGAGGCGGCTACACCTTC. Its protein is CASSSLDRGGGYTF.

The genes are TRBV9 and TRBJ2-2; D remains ambiguous. Trimming removed 1 base from V and 2 bases from J, with 6 bases in between. The CDR3 is made up of 14 amino acids. Germline CDR1 is SGDLS and CDR2 is YYNGEE. The CDR3 loop reads CASSVTRNTGELFF. CDR3 nucleotide sequence: TGTGCCAGCAGCGTAACCAGAAACACCGGGGAGCTGTTTTTT.

The gene calls are TRBV5-4 and TRBJ1-1; the match to TRBD1 covers 8 bases. Germline V gene data show CDR1 as SGHNT and CDR2 as YYREEE (reference sequence). V was clipped by 2 bases and J by 5 bases; unmatched bases: 8. The CDR3 contains 15 residues. The CDR3 sequence: CASSLSDRVGTEAFF. The CDR3 bases are TGTGCCAGCAGCTTATCGGACAGGGTGGGAACTGAAGCTTTCTTT.

The chain recombines TRBV18 with TRBJ2-1, with D maybe TRBD1 (6 bases). This CDR3 has 12 amino acids. The germline gives CDR1 KGHSH, CDR2 LQKENI. The V end was cut by 10 bases, the J end by 7 bases, with 14 bases between. The chain's CDR3 is CATGSTGNEQFF. The CDR3 DNA is TGTGCCACCGGCTCGACAGGTAATGAGCAGTTCTTC.

The rearrangement joins TRBV29-1 to TRBJ2-1; 9 nucleotides match TRBD2. From germline, CDR1 is SQVTM and CDR2 ANQGSEA. Losses at the gene ends were 4 bases for V and 4 bases for J; bases not matched to a gene: 8. CDR3 size: 15 residues. CDR3 residues: CSVGGTTSGYNEQFF. CDR3 sequence (DNA): TGCAGCGTTGGTGGGACGACTAGCGGTTACAATGAGCAGTTCTTC.

This rearrangement joins TRBV29-1 to TRBJ2-6; D unclear. Trimming removed 0 bases at V and 2 bases at J, with 11 bases between. There are 16 residues in the CDR3. Germline V gives CDR1 SQVTM, CDR2 ANQGSEA. CDR3 residues: CSVEDLQAPGANVLTF. The CDR3 nucleotides are TGCAGCGTTGAAGATCTTCAAGCACCTGGGGCCAACGTCCTGACTTTC.

The chain has TRBV5-1 and TRBJ1-1; no reliable D call. V lost 7 bases to trimming and J lost 3 bases, with 19 bases between them. CDR1 and CDR2 (germline): SGHRS, YFSETQ. The CDR3 sequence is 15 residues long. The CDR3 DNA reads TGCGCCAGCCTGGAGGTTGCCGGCTCGTACACTGAAGCTTTCTTT. Protein: CASLEVAGSYTEAFF.

V usage is TRBV6-4 and J usage is TRBJ1-1; D may be TRBD1 (5 bases). Trimming took off 6 bases at V and 8 bases at J, with 16 bases between the two ends. The CDR3 runs 13 residues. Per the germline V gene, CDR1 is MRHNA and CDR2 is SNTAGT. The CDR3 protein is CASSLRAGLEAFF. The CDR3 nucleotides read TGTGCCAGCAGCCTTAGAGCGGGGCTCGAAGCTTTCTTT.

The chain joins TRBV9 to TRBJ1-1; TRBD1 agrees at 12 bases. The CDR3 spans 18 residues. J lost 7 bases, V lost 4 bases, and 17 bases had no gene match. Germline V gives CDR1 SGDLS, CDR2 YYNGEE. This CDR3 reads CASSFQPGQGAFGGEAFF. Here the CDR3 DNA reads TGTGCCAGCAGCTTCCAGCCGGGACAGGGGGCTTTTGGGGGTGAAGCTTTCTTT.

The J gene is TRBJ2-2, the V gene TRBV5-1; D gene uncertain. This CDR3 is 15 amino acids long. Looked up from germline, CDR1 is SGHRS and CDR2 is YFSETQ. Trimming took 4 bases from V and 5 from J, leaving 15 bases between them. Written as DNA, the CDR3 is TGCGCCAGCAGCCTTACTACCGGGTCAACCGGGGAGCTGTTTTTT. Translation gives CASSLTTGSTGELFF.

This clone was counted a few times. V is TRBV4-1 and J is TRBJ2-3, with D perhaps matching TRBD2 (6 bases). The CDR3 is 16 amino acids. V was trimmed by 0 bases and J by 1 base, leaving 11 bases between them. From germline, CDR1 is MGHRA and CDR2 YSYEKL. In DNA form, the CDR3 reads TGCGCCAGCAGCCAAGAAAGGTGGGGGGGCACAGATACGCAGTATTTT. Residues: CASSQERWGGTDTQYF.

This clone occurred a few times. The chain's CDR3 is CASSQSGRNTEAFF. The CDR3 coding sequence is TGTGCCAGCAGCCAATCGGGGCGGAACACTGAAGCTTTCTTT. This chain joins TRBV16 and TRBJ1-1, with D possibly TRBD1 on 5 matching bases. The germline CDR1 and CDR2 sequences are KGHSY and FQNENV. The CDR3 sequence is 14 residues long. Deletions cut 0 bases from V and 1 base from J, with 6 bases between.

In DNA form, the CDR3 reads TGCGCCAGCAGCCAAGATCCGGGGGGGAGTGGCTACACCTTC. Residues: CASSQDPGGSGYTF. V usage is TRBV4-1 and J usage is TRBJ1-2; TRBD1 might be the D (5 bases). The CDR3 contains 14 residues. CDR1 is MGHRA and CDR2 is YSYEKL in the germline V gene. V was clipped by 0 bases and J by 7 bases, with 12 bases between them.

This clone was picked up a small number of times. The chain recombines TRBV4-2 with TRBJ2-5; 8 bases match TRBD2. CDR1 is LGHNA, CDR2 YNFKEQ, per germline. This CDR3 has 16 amino acids. V lost 2 bases to trimming and J lost 5 bases; unmatched junction nucleotides: 10. This CDR3 reads CASSQSGGGNGETQYF. CDR3 DNA: TGTGCCAGCAGCCAAAGCGGGGGAGGTAATGGGGAGACCCAGTACTTC.

In its sample, this clone was seen a few times. V gene TRBV19 combines with J gene TRBJ1-5; D gene ambiguous. CDR3 size: 14 residues. Germline V CDR1 and CDR2: LNHDA, SQIVND (reference sequence). V dropped 7 bases and J dropped 6 bases, with 16 bases sitting between them. For the CDR3, the DNA is TGTGCCAGTACTCAGTATCTCACGGGTCAGCCCCAGCATTTT. It is translated as CASTQYLTGQPQHF.

This clone was seen only once. The J gene is TRBJ1-4, the V gene TRBV4-3; no firm D call. The CDR3 contains 16 residues. CDR1 and CDR2 (germline): LGHNA, YSLEER. V was pared by 0 bases and J by 0 bases, with 8 bases between. CDR3 bases: TGCGCCAGCAGCCAAGATGGAGCAGCAACTAATGAAAAACTGTTTTTT. Its translation is CASSQDGAATNEKLFF.

This clone has just a few counts. V usage is TRBV9 and J usage is TRBJ1-6; 9 bases match TRBD1. Germline assignment: CDR1 SGDLS and CDR2 YYNGEE. V lost 3 bases, J lost 6 bases, and 4 bases stayed unmatched. The CDR3 contains 15 residues. The CDR3, as DNA: TGTGCCAGCAGCGACCGGACAGGGGTTAATTCACCCCTCCACTTT. Its translation is CASSDRTGVNSPLHF.

V is TRBV5-1 and J is TRBJ2-1, with 10 bases identical to TRBD2. The length of the CDR3 is 14 residues. With V trimmed by 4 bases and J by 5 bases, 3 bases remained unmatched. CDR1 is SGHRS and CDR2 is YFSETQ in the germline V gene. This CDR3 reads CASSITSGDNEQFF. In DNA form, the CDR3 reads TGCGCCAGCAGCATAACTAGCGGGGACAATGAGCAGTTCTTC.

This clone appeared once. The chain is built from TRBV25-1 and TRBJ2-3; a possible D gene is TRBD1 (5 bases). The CDR3 runs to 14 residues. Trimming took 1 base from V and 5 from J, leaving 10 bases between them. Germline V gives CDR1 MGHDK, CDR2 SYGVNS. The CDR3 loop reads CASSEFRVQDTQYF. CDR3 coding DNA: TGTGCCAGCAGTGAATTCAGGGTTCAAGATACGCAGTATTTT.

The rearrangement uses TRBV2 and TRBJ2-3; 14 bases map to TRBD2. The CDR3 runs to 17 residues. Losses at the gene ends were 1 base for V and 5 bases for J; bases not matched to a gene: 5. CDR1 and CDR2 (germline): SNHLY, FYNNEI. Here the CDR3 DNA reads TGTGCCAGCAGTGAAGTCGTGGGACTAGCGGGAGAAGATACGCAGTATTTT. Translated: CASSEVVGLAGEDTQYF.

The DNA for the CDR3 is TGTGCCAGCAGCTACGGACTAGCGGGGGGGCCCACAGATACGCAGTATTTT. It translates to CASSYGLAGGPTDTQYF. This chain joins TRBV7-2 and TRBJ2-3, with 15 positions matching TRBD2. The CDR3 is 17 residues long. The germline CDR1 and CDR2 sequences are SGHTA and FQGNSA. The V gene end was trimmed by 4 bases and the J gene end by 2 bases; junction bases not matched to a gene: 4.

The gene calls are TRBV30 and TRBJ1-5, with a weak D call TRBD1 (5 bases). The CDR3 spans 12 residues. Trimming took off 8 bases at V and 2 bases at J, with 10 bases between the two ends. Germline V gives CDR1 GTSNPN, CDR2 SVGIG (reference sequence). This CDR3 is CALQGGNQPQHF. The CDR3 DNA sequence: TGTGCCCTGCAGGGTGGCAATCAGCCCCAGCATTTT.

This clone was counted a single time. The rearrangement uses TRBV19 and TRBJ1-6; D is unclear. Trimming shortened V by 7 bases and J by 3 bases, and 7 bases separated the two germline ends. CDR3 length: 13 amino acids. The germline V gene encodes CDR1 LNHDA and CDR2 SQIVND (reference sequence). This chain's CDR3 is CASTHGYNSPLHF. The CDR3 region has the DNA TGTGCCAGTACCCACGGCTATAATTCACCCCTCCACTTT.